This T cell receptor (beta chain) derives from a study of shared clonotypes between healthy human individuals. On the study more broadly: Donors were a couple of women and a few men aged 18 to 49. Study results and limitations: Rarefaction demonstrated incomplete sorted-subset sequencing despite large depth. Sharing across four donors was highest in naive CD4 (roughly 5%) and lowest in memory CD8 (0.4%).

This table comes from immunoSEQ multiplex PCR, and its TCRdb copy is limited to in-frame clones, with some not included. Here the sample spans roughly 320,000 clones, about nine tenths being singletons. Germline V lookup: CDR1 SQVTM, CDR2 ANQGSEA. The CDR3 runs 14 residues. The V end was cut by 5 bases, the J end by 2 bases, with 16 bases between. Comments on this clone: As yet, its antigen is unknown.

Combining CD45RO+ cells with CCR7-negative CD45RA+ TemRA cells gave CD8 memory. This chain links TRBV29-1 with TRBJ2-7; TRBD1 might be the D (5 bases). This TCR derives from a man younger than 35 in good health. Sequences were obtained from memory CD8+ T cells sorted from blood. Documented subset: CD45RO+ cells pooled with CCR7-negative TemRA cells. CDR3 loop: CSVSLFWGPYEQYF. As DNA, the CDR3 is TGCAGCGTTTCTCTTTTTTGGGGCCCCTACGAGCAGTACTTC.